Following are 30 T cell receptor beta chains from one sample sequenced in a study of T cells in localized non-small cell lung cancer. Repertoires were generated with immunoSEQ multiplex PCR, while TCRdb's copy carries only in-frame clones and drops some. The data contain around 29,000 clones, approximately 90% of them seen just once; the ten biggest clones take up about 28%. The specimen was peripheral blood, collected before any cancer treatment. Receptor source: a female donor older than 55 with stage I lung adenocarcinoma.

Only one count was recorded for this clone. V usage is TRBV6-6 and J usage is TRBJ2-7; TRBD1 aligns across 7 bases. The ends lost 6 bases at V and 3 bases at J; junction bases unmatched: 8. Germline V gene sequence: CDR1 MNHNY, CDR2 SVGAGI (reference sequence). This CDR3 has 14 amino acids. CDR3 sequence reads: CASSRTGLNYEQYF. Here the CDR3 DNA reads TGTGCCAGCAGCAGGACAGGATTAAACTACGAGCAGTACTTC.

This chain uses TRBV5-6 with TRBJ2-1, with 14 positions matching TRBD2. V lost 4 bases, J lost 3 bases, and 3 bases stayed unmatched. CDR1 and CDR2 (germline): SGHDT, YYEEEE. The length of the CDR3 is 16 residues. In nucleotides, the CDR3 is TGTGCCAGCAGCCAGACTAGCGGGAGGGGCTACAATGAGCAGTTCTTC. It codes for CASSQTSGRGYNEQFF.

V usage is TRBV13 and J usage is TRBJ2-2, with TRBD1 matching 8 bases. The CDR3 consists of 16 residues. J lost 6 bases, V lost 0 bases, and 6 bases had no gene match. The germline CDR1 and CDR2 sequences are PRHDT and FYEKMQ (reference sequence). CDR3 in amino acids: CASSLGTGGYAGELFF. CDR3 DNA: TGTGCCAGCAGCTTAGGCACAGGGGGTTACGCCGGGGAGCTGTTTTTT.

The DNA of the CDR3 is TGTGCCAGCAGTGAAGATAGTTATGGCTACACCTTC. Protein product: CASSEDSYGYTF. The V gene is TRBV6-1, the J gene TRBJ1-2; D gene ambiguous. Germline-derived CDR1 and CDR2 are MNHNS and SASEGT. The CDR3 covers 12 residues. Between the trimmed V and J ends, which lost 1 base and 5 bases, there was a span of 5 bases.

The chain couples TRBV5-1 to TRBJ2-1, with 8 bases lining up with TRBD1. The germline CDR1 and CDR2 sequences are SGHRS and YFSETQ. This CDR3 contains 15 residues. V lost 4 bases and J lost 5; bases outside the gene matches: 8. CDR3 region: CASSQPGTGNNEQFF. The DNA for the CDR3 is TGCGCCAGCAGCCAGCCCGGGACAGGAAACAATGAGCAGTTCTTC.

This chain's CDR3 is CASSTRTSGQETQYF. CDR3 nucleotides: TGTGCCAGCAGCACACGGACTAGCGGACAAGAGACCCAGTACTTC. This chain uses TRBV11-2 with TRBJ2-5, with 10 bases aligning to TRBD2. V lost 5 bases and J lost 2; bases outside the gene matches: 5. CDR1 and CDR2 from the germline V gene are SGHAT and FQNNGV. The CDR3 sequence is 15 residues long.

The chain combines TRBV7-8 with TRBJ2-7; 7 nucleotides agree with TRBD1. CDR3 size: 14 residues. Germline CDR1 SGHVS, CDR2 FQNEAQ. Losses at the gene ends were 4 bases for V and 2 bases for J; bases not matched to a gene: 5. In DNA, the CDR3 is TGTGCCAGCAGCTCCGGACAGGCACCCTACGAGCAGTACTTC. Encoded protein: CASSSGQAPYEQYF.

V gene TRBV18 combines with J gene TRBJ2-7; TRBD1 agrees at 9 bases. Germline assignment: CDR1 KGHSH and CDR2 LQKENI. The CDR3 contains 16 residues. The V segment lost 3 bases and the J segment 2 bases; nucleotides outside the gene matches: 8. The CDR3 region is CASSPTRDREAYEQYF. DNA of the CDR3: TGTGCCAGCTCACCGACAAGGGACAGGGAGGCCTACGAGCAGTACTTC.

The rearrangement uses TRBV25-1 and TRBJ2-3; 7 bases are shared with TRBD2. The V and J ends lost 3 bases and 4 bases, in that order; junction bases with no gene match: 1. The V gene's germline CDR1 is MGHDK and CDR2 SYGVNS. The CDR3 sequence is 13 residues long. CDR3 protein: CASSDAGADTQYF. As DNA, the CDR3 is TGTGCCAGCAGTGATGCGGGGGCAGATACGCAGTATTTT.

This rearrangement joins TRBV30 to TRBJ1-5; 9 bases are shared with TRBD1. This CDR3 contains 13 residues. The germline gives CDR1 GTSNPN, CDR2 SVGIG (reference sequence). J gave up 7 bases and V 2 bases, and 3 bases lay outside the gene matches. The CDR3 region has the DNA TGTGCCTGGAGTCCGGACAGGGGACAGCCCCAGCATTTT. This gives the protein CAWSPDRGQPQHF.

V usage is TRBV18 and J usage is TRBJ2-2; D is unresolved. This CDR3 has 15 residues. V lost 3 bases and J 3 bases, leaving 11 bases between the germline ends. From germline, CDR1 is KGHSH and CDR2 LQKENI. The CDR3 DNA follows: TGTGCCAGCTCACCTCCCTCGCTAGACACCGGGGAGCTGTTTTTT. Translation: CASSPPSLDTGELFF.

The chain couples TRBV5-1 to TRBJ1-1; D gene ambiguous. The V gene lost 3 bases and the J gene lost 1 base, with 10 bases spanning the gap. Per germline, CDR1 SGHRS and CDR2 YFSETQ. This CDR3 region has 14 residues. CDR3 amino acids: CASSYAGTNTEAFF. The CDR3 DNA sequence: TGCGCCAGCAGCTATGCGGGAACGAACACTGAAGCTTTCTTT.

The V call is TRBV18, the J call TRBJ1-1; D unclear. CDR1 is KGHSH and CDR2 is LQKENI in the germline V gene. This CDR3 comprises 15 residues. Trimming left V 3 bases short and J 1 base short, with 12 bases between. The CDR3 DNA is TGTGCCAGCTCACCCGAGAGGGATAAGAACACTGAAGCTTTCTTT. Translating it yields CASSPERDKNTEAFF.

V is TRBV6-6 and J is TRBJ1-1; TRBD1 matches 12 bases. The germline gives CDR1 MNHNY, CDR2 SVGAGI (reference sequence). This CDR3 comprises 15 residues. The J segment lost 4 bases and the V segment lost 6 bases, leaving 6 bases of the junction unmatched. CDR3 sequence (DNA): TGTGCCAGCAGGGCGGGACAGGGGGCGGGCACTGAAGCTTTCTTT. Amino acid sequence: CASRAGQGAGTEAFF.

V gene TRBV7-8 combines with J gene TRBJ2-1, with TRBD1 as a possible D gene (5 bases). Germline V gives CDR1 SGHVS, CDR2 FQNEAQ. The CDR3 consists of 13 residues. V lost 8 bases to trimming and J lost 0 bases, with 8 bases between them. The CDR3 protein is CASGASSYNEQFF. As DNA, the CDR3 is TGTGCCAGCGGGGCGAGCTCCTACAATGAGCAGTTCTTC.

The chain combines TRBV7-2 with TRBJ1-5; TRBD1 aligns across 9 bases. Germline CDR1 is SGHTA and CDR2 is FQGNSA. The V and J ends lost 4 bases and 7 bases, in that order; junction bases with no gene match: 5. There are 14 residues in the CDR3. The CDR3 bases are TGTGCCAGCAGCTCAAATGGACAGGGGCAGCCCCAGCATTTT. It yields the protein CASSSNGQGQPQHF.

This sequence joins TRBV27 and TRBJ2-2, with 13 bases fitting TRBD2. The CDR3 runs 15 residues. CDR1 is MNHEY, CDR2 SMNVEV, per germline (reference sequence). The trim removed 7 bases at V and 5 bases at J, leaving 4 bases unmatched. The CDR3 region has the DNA TGTGCCAGCACACGACTAGCGGGAGGTACCGGGGAGCTGTTTTTT. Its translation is CASTRLAGGTGELFF.

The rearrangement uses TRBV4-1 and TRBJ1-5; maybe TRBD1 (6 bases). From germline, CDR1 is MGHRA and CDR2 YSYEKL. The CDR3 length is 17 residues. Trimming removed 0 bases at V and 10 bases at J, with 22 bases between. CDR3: CASSQDRGSGGKGPQHF. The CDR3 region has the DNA TGCGCCAGCAGCCAAGACAGGGGTTCGGGGGGGAAAGGACCCCAGCATTTT.

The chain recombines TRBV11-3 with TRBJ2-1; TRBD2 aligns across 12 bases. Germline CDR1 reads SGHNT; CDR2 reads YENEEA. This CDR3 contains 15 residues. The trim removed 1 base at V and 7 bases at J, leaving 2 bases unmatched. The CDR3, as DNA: TGTGCCAGCAGCTTAGGGACTAGCGGGACTAATGAGCAGTTCTTC. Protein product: CASSLGTSGTNEQFF.

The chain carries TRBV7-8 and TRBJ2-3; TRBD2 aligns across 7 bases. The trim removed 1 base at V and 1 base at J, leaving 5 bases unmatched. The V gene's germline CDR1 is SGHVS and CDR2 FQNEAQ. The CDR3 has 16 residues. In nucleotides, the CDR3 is TGTGCCAGCAGCTTAGGAGGTCTAGCGGGCACAGATACGCAGTATTTT. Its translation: CASSLGGLAGTDTQYF.

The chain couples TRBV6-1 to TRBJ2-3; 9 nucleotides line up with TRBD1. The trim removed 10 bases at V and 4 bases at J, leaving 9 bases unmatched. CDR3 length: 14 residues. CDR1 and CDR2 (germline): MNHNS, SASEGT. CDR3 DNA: TGTGCCACCTGGCCTGACAGGGGGGCAGATACGCAGTATTTT. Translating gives CATWPDRGADTQYF.

CDR3 region: CASSYSRGYGYTF. The CDR3 DNA sequence: TGTGCCAGCAGTTACAGCAGGGGCTATGGCTACACCTTC. The rearrangement links TRBV6-6 to TRBJ1-2; D is perhaps TRBD1 (6 bases). The V gene's germline CDR1 is MNHNY and CDR2 SVGAGI (reference sequence). This CDR3 has 13 amino acids. With 2 bases removed from V and 4 bases from J, the gap between germline ends came to 8 bases.

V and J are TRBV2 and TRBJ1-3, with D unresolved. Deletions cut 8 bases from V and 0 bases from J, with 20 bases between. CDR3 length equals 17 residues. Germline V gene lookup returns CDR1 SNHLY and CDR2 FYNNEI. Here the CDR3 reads CASGGSLVPSSGNTIYF. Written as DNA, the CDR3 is TGTGCCAGCGGTGGGTCGTTAGTCCCAAGCTCTGGAAACACCATATATTTT.

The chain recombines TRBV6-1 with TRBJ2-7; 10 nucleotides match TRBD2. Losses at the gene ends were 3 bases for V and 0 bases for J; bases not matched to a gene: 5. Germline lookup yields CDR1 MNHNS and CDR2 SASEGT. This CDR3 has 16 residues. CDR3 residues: CASSDLAGGFSYEQYF. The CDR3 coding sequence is TGTGCCAGCAGTGACTTAGCGGGGGGATTCTCCTACGAGCAGTACTTC.

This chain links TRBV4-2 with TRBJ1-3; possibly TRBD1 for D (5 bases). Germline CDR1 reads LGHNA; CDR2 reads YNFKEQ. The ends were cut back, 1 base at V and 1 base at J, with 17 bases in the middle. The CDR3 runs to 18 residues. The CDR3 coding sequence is TGTGCCAGCAGCCAAGCGGCATACGCGGGGGAATCTGGAAACACCATATATTTT. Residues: CASSQAAYAGESGNTIYF.

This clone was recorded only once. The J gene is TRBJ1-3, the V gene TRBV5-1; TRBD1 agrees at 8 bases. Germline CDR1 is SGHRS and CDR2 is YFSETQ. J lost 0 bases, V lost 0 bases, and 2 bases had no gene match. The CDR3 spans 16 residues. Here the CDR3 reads CASSLGDRPSGNTIYF. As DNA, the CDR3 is TGCGCCAGCAGCTTGGGGGACAGGCCCTCTGGAAACACCATATATTTT.

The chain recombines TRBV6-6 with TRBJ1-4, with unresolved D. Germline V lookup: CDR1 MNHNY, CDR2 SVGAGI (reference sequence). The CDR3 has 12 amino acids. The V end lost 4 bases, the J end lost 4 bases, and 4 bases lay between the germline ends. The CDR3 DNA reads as TGTGCCAGCAGTTCCCGTAATGAAAAACTGTTTTTT. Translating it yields CASSSRNEKLFF.

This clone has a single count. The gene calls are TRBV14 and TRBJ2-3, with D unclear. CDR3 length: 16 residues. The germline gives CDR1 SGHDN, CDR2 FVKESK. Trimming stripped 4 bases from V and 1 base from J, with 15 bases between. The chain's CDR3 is CASSPGLGTRTDTQYF. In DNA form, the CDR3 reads TGTGCCAGCAGCCCCGGGTTGGGCACACGCACAGATACGCAGTATTTT.

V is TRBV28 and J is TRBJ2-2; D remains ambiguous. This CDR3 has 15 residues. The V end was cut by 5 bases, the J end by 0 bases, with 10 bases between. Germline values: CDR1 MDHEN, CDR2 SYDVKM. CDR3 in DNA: TGTGCCAGCAGTCCTAGGGCATCGAACACCGGGGAGCTGTTTTTT. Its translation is CASSPRASNTGELFF.

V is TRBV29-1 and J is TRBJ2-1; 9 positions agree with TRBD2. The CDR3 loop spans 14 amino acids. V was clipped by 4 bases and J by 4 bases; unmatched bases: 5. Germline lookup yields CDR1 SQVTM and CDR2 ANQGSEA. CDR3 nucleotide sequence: TGCAGCGTTGGACGGACTAGCGCGTACAATGAGCAGTTCTTC. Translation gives CSVGRTSAYNEQFF.